A single sample gave rise to the 16 T cell receptor beta chains below, sequenced in a study of relationships among human T cell subsets. Th1 cells were collected as flow-through following bead selections for CD25, CD56 and CD294. From mRNA, alpha and beta CDR3 regions were amplified using semiquantitative ARM-PCR. Exponential amplification used communal superprimers after tagged nested gene-specific primers in ARM-PCR. TCRdb re-derived calls from the multiplex PCR reads in MiXCR, one entry per CDR3 protein. The sample contains 10,000 to 15,000 distinct CDR3 sequences, roughly 68% of which appear only once. Sequenced: CD4+ Th1 cells sorted from blood. Receptors were obtained from a man aged 40-49 years in good health.

V is TRBV11-2 and J is TRBJ1-2; D call uncertain. Between the trimmed V and J ends, which lost 0 bases and 4 bases, there was a span of 12 bases. Germline CDR1 reads SGHAT; CDR2 reads FQNNGV. This CDR3 is 15 amino acids long. This CDR3 is CASSLDPGTSYGYTF. CDR3 DNA: TGTGCCAGCAGCTTAGATCCTGGAACCTCCTATGGCTACACCTTC. Variable domain in full (rest from reference TRBV11-2 and TRBJ1-2): EAGVAQSPRYKIIEKRQSVAFWCNPISGHATLYWYQQILGQGPKLLIQFQNNGVVDDSQLPKDRFSAERLKGVDSTLKIQPAKLEDSAVYLCASSLDPGTSYGYTFGSGTRLTVV.

The chain joins TRBV18 to TRBJ2-7; D unresolved. With 2 bases removed from V and 0 bases from J, the gap between germline ends came to 8 bases. Germline V CDR1 and CDR2: KGHSH, LQKENI. The CDR3 extends over 14 amino acids. CDR3 coding DNA: TGTGCCAGCTCACCAATTGAGGACTCCTACGAGCAGTACTTC. Its protein product is CASSPIEDSYEQYF.

V and J are TRBV29-1 and TRBJ1-1; weak D call: TRBD1 (5 bases). The germline V gene encodes CDR1 SQVTM and CDR2 ANQGSEA. V shed 7 bases and J shed 3 bases, with 9 bases lying between them. CDR3 length: 11 amino acids. The CDR3 here is CSALGDTEAFF. In DNA, the CDR3 is TGCAGCGCTTTAGGGGACACTGAAGCTTTCTTT. Combining the CDR3 with reference TRBV29-1 and TRBJ1-1 gives the whole variable domain SAVISQKPSRDICQRGTSLTIQCQVDSQVTMMFWYRQQPGQSLTLIATANQGSEATYESGFVIDKFPISRPNLTFSTLTVSNMSPEDSSIYLCSALGDTEAFFGQGTRLTVV.

The chain carries TRBV11-2 and TRBJ2-7; D gene ambiguous. The V end lost 4 bases, the J end lost 4 bases, and 11 bases lay between the germline ends. CDR1 and CDR2 (germline): SGHAT, FQNNGV. The CDR3 covers 13 residues. The CDR3 DNA follows: TGTGCCAGCAGCTCCCCGAGAAGGTACGAGCAGTACTTC. Encoded protein: CASSSPRRYEQYF.

The chain has TRBV28 and TRBJ1-5, with D maybe TRBD1 (6 bases). Germline lookup yields CDR1 MDHEN and CDR2 SYDVKM. Trimming removed 7 bases at V and 1 base at J, with 14 bases between. The CDR3 extends over 15 amino acids. The CDR3 DNA follows: TGTGCCAGCACTCAAACAGGGAACAGCAATCAGCCCCAGCATTTT. Protein product: CASTQTGNSNQPQHF.

The sample holds a few counts of this clonotype. This sequence joins TRBV13 and TRBJ2-1, with TRBD1 matching over 11 bases. Germline CDR1 PRHDT, CDR2 FYEKMQ (reference sequence). The CDR3 loop spans 15 amino acids. The V segment lost 5 bases and the J segment 6 bases; nucleotides outside the gene matches: 6. The CDR3 coding sequence is TGTGCCAGCAGCCATTCCGGGACAGGGGGCAATGAGCAGTTCTTC. This codes for CASSHSGTGGNEQFF. Variable domain in full (rest from reference TRBV13 and TRBJ2-1): AAGVIQSPRHLIKEKRETATLKCYPIPRHDTVYWYQQGPGQDPQFLISFYEKMQSDKGSIPDRFSAQQFSDYHSELNMSSLELGDSALYFCASSHSGTGGNEQFFGPGTRLTVL.

The chain recombines TRBV12-3 or TRBV12-4 with TRBJ2-1; no firm D call. Trimming took 5 bases from V and 9 from J, leaving 14 bases between them. The length of the CDR3 is 13 residues. Here the CDR3 DNA reads TGTGCCAGCAGTCCCTTTCGCCGGGCTGAGCAGTTCTTC. This codes for CASSPFRRAEQFF.

The gene calls are TRBV7-8 and TRBJ2-3; D gene unclear. CDR1 is SGHVS and CDR2 is FQNEAQ in the germline V gene. The CDR3 has 14 residues. The V end lost 4 bases, the J end lost 6 bases, and 14 bases lay between the germline ends. CDR3 region: CASSSGQPRDTQYF. The CDR3 DNA reads TGTGCCAGCAGCTCGGGTCAGCCACGCGATACGCAGTATTTT. Looking up the rest from reference TRBV7-8 and TRBJ2-3 gives the full variable domain: GAGVSQSPRYKVAKRGQDVALRCDPISGHVSLFWYQQALGQGPEFLTYFQNEAQLDKSGLPSDRFFAERPEGSVSTLKIQRTQQEDSAVYLCASSSGQPRDTQYFGPGTRLTVL.

This rearrangement joins TRBV7-9 to TRBJ1-1, with 7 positions matching TRBD1. The germline gives CDR1 SEHNR, CDR2 FQNEAQ (reference sequence). The junction had 12 bases not matched to a gene; V was cut back by 5 bases and J by 12 bases. The length of the CDR3 is 13 residues. In nucleotides, the CDR3 is TGTGCCAGCAGCACGGGACAGAGTAGAAGAACTTTCTTT. It translates to CASSTGQSRRTFF.

This chain connects TRBV2 to TRBJ2-6; D possibly corresponds to TRBD2 (6 bases). Trimming cost V 4 bases and J 4 bases, with 11 bases left between them. The CDR3 contains 15 residues. Germline assignment: CDR1 SNHLY and CDR2 FYNNEI. CDR3 DNA sequence: TGTGCCAGCAGTGCGACTAGATCCGGGGCCAACGTCCTGACTTTC. It codes for CASSATRSGANVLTF.

There are a few counts of this clonotype. The chain is built from TRBV6-1 and TRBJ1-5; no definite D call. There are 13 residues in the CDR3. V was pared by 5 bases and J by 0 bases, with 5 bases between. The germline V gene has CDR1 MNHNS and CDR2 SASEGT. CDR3 DNA sequence: TGTGCCAGCAGTCGGGTTAGCAATCAGCCCCAGCATTTT. Amino acids: CASSRVSNQPQHF.

This chain joins TRBV2 and TRBJ2-3; 10 bases line up with TRBD2. V trimming: 7 bases; J trimming: 2 bases; junction bases outside the gene matches: 6. The CDR3 has 15 amino acids. Germline V gene data show CDR1 as SNHLY and CDR2 as FYNNEI. The CDR3: CASTETSGLTDTQYF. For the CDR3, the DNA is TGTGCCAGCACCGAGACTAGCGGGCTCACAGATACGCAGTATTTT.

The gene calls are TRBV7-8 and TRBJ2-1; the D is unclear. Germline loops: CDR1 SGHVS, CDR2 FQNEAQ. V was trimmed by 2 bases and J by 4 bases, leaving 15 bases between them. CDR3 length: 16 amino acids. The CDR3 DNA sequence: TGTGCCAGCAGCTTAAAATTGCAGTCGGATTACAATGAGCAGTTCTTC. This sequence encodes CASSLKLQSDYNEQFF.

The V and J genes are TRBV10-3 and TRBJ1-2, with 7 nucleotides matching TRBD1. The CDR3 spans 14 residues. Germline-derived CDR1 and CDR2 are ENHRY and SYGVKD. V was pared by 7 bases and J by 4 bases, with 9 bases of the junction left unmatched. The CDR3 region is CAITAGGLSYGYTF. CDR3 in DNA: TGTGCCATCACGGCAGGGGGTTTGTCCTATGGCTACACCTTC.

The chain joins TRBV19 to TRBJ2-3; D remains unclear. The CDR3 length is 16 residues. V was clipped by 7 bases and J by 0 bases, with 17 bases between them. Germline assignment: CDR1 LNHDA and CDR2 SQIVND (reference sequence). The CDR3 loop is CASTSMGAASTDTQYF. Here the CDR3 DNA reads TGTGCCAGTACCAGTATGGGTGCAGCTAGCACAGATACGCAGTATTTT.

The chain is built from TRBV19 and TRBJ2-1; a weak D match, TRBD2 (5 bases). V lost 4 bases, J lost 1 base, and 8 bases lay in between. The CDR3 runs to 14 residues. Germline CDR1 reads LNHDA; CDR2 reads SQIVND (reference sequence). CDR3 region: CASSTDSSYNEQFF. In DNA form, the CDR3 reads TGTGCCAGTAGTACGGACTCGTCCTACAATGAGCAGTTCTTC.